These 28 T cell receptor beta chains were sequenced from one sample in a study of shared clonotypes between healthy human individuals. Sequencing was performed with immunoSEQ multiplex PCR; in TCRdb, only in-frame clones are kept and a portion is missing. Here the sample spans about 2,500,000 clones, approximately 92% being singletons. The sample consisted of naive CD4+ T cells sorted from blood. Specified subset: CD45RA+ positively selected. These receptors all come from a man between 18 and 35 years old in good health.

The chain links TRBV19 to TRBJ2-1; TRBD2 matches 13 bases. The CDR3 is made up of 17 amino acids. Germline V gene data show CDR1 as LNHDA and CDR2 as SQIVND (reference sequence). With 10 bases clipped from V and 4 bases from J, the junction kept 13 bases outside the gene matches. Here the CDR3 reads CATATWTSGRLYNEQFF. CDR3 sequence (DNA): TGTGCCACCGCGACCTGGACTAGCGGGAGATTGTACAATGAGCAGTTCTTC.

The J gene is TRBJ2-5, the V gene TRBV18; D unclear. This CDR3 comprises 15 residues. Germline V CDR1 and CDR2: KGHSH, LQKENI. V lost 3 bases to trimming and J lost 4 bases, with 15 bases between them. The CDR3, as DNA: TGTGCCAGCTCACCGCCGGGCAGGCAGTTAGAGACCCAGTACTTC. Protein sequence: CASSPPGRQLETQYF. The full variable domain, in which reference TRBV18 and TRBJ2-5 provide the parts outside the CDR3, is NAGVMQNPRHLVRRRGQEARLRCSPMKGHSHVYWYRQLPEEGLKFMVYLQKENIIDESGMPKERFSAEFPKEGPSILRIQQVVRGDSAAYFCASSPPGRQLETQYFGPGTRLLVL.

The genes are TRBV29-1 and TRBJ2-4, with TRBD2 as a possible D gene (5 bases). The CDR3 length is 12 residues. V lost 5 bases and J 11 bases, leaving 16 bases between the germline ends. Looked up from germline, CDR1 is SQVTM and CDR2 is ANQGSEA. The CDR3 here is CSVLTMGDFQYF. CDR3 in DNA: TGCAGCGTTTTGACTATGGGAGATTTTCAGTACTTC.

The chain links TRBV5-4 to TRBJ2-7, with TRBD1 identical over 9 bases. CDR1 is SGHNT and CDR2 is YYREEE in the germline V gene (reference sequence). Trimming took 4 bases from V and 2 from J; bases not matched to a gene: 7. The CDR3 has 15 residues. For the CDR3, the DNA is TGTGCCAGCAGCCGACCGGGACAGGGCACCTACGAGCAGTACTTC. This codes for CASSRPGQGTYEQYF.

The rearrangement uses TRBV6-5 and TRBJ2-2; 9 bases line up with TRBD2. The CDR3 has 16 amino acids. Trimming removed 0 bases from V and 6 bases from J; junction bases left unmatched: 5. Germline loops: CDR1 MNHEY, CDR2 SVGAGI. CDR3 DNA sequence: TGTGCCAGCAGTTACTCTGCGGGGGGGCTTTCCGGGGAGCTGTTTTTT. Translated, it gives CASSYSAGGLSGELFF.

This chain links TRBV10-1 with TRBJ2-7; D is uncertain. In germline, CDR1 is WNHNN, CDR2 SYGVQD (reference sequence). The CDR3 extends over 13 amino acids. The V gene lost 2 bases and the J gene lost 2 bases, with 7 bases spanning the gap. The chain's CDR3 is CASSEGFPYEQYF. The CDR3 DNA reads TGCGCCAGCAGTGAGGGGTTTCCCTACGAGCAGTACTTC.

The chain joins TRBV15 to TRBJ1-3; the match to TRBD1 covers 7 bases. V was clipped by 3 bases and J by 4 bases; unmatched bases: 9. CDR1 is LNHNV, CDR2 YYDKDF, per germline (reference sequence). The CDR3 has 16 residues. The CDR3 protein is CATSSDRVLGGNTIYF. The CDR3 DNA sequence: TGTGCCACCAGCAGTGACAGGGTTCTTGGAGGAAACACCATATATTTT.

In its sample, this clone was seen once. This chain uses TRBV5-1 with TRBJ2-7, with TRBD1 matching over 7 bases. The CDR3 runs to 13 residues. Per germline, CDR1 SGHRS and CDR2 YFSETQ. The J segment lost 7 bases and the V segment lost 6 bases, leaving 10 bases of the junction unmatched. CDR3 in DNA: TGCGCCAGCACCGGACAGGCCGAGGGGGAGCAGTACTTC. It specifies CASTGQAEGEQYF.

The chain couples TRBV18 to TRBJ2-5; D unresolved. Germline V lookup: CDR1 KGHSH, CDR2 LQKENI. The CDR3 sequence is 15 residues long. Trimming stripped 3 bases from V and 1 base from J, with 12 bases between. CDR3 in DNA: TGTGCCAGCTCACCCCTCTCGGGCACCCAAGAGACCCAGTACTTC. It specifies CASSPLSGTQETQYF.

V usage is TRBV30 and J usage is TRBJ1-3, with a possible D match to TRBD1 (5 bases). Germline CDR1 reads GTSNPN; CDR2 reads SVGIG (reference sequence). The CDR3 is 17 residues long. V lost 2 bases, J lost 1 base, and 18 bases lay in between. This CDR3 reads CAWSWAGTLVSGNTIYF. The CDR3, as DNA: TGTGCCTGGAGTTGGGCAGGGACGTTGGTTTCTGGAAACACCATATATTTT.

This chain uses TRBV19 with TRBJ2-3; TRBD2 agrees at 7 bases. The CDR3 has 16 residues. In germline, CDR1 is LNHDA, CDR2 SQIVND (reference sequence). V was pared by 4 bases and J by 3 bases, with 10 bases of the junction left unmatched. The CDR3 DNA follows: TGTGCCAGTAGTACAGCGGTGGGAGGGCCGACAGATACGCAGTATTTT. This sequence encodes CASSTAVGGPTDTQYF.

This clone has just one count. V gene TRBV7-6 combines with J gene TRBJ2-7, with no clear D. The CDR3 length is 16 residues. Trimming stripped 1 base from V and 1 base from J, with 14 bases between. Per the germline V gene, CDR1 is SGHVS and CDR2 is FNYEAQ. The CDR3 DNA is TGTGCCAGCAGCTTAGTGCCAGGAAGCTCGTCCTACGAGCAGTACTTC. It yields the protein CASSLVPGSSSYEQYF.

In the case of this clone: Other DNA sequences within the sample encode an identical CDR3. The chain employs TRBV6-5 and TRBJ1-2; a possible D gene is TRBD1 (5 bases). Germline V CDR1 and CDR2: MNHEY, SVGAGI. The CDR3 runs to 14 residues. With 6 bases removed from V and 2 bases from J, the gap between germline ends came to 13 bases. CDR3 DNA sequence: TGTGCCAGCAGCAGAACGGGGGGGAACTATGGCTACACCTTC. Translating it yields CASSRTGGNYGYTF.

A single count supports this clone. The chain combines TRBV21-1 with TRBJ2-7; TRBD2, as called in the table, went unchecked against the DNA. TRBV21-1 is designated a pseudogene. This CDR3 spans 16 amino acids. This CDR3 is CASRPNVTRERSEQYF. CDR3 nucleotides: TGTGCCAGCAGACCGAACGTCACGCGGGAGAGGTCCGAGCAGTACTTC.

The rearrangement joins TRBV29-1 to TRBJ1-2; D is undetermined. The V and J ends lost 4 bases and 0 bases respectively, with 12 bases between them. CDR1 and CDR2 (germline): SQVTM, ANQGSEA. The CDR3 runs 14 residues. The CDR3 spells CSVVRRESNYGYTF. The CDR3 bases are TGCAGCGTTGTTCGACGGGAGTCTAACTATGGCTACACCTTC. The entire variable domain, with the rest obtained from reference TRBV29-1 and TRBJ1-2, is as follows: SAVISQKPSRDICQRGTSLTIQCQVDSQVTMMFWYRQQPGQSLTLIATANQGSEATYESGFVIDKFPISRPNLTFSTLTVSNMSPEDSSIYLCSVVRRESNYGYTFGSGTRLTVV.

V is TRBV28 and J is TRBJ1-3; D call uncertain. Trimming left V 5 bases short and J 0 bases short, with 14 bases between. The CDR3 has 16 residues. From germline, CDR1 is MDHEN and CDR2 SYDVKM. The CDR3 coding sequence is TGTGCCAGCAGTCGTTTGTCAGATTACTCTGGAAACACCATATATTTT. This codes for CASSRLSDYSGNTIYF. Using reference TRBV28 and TRBJ1-3 for the parts outside the CDR3, the full variable domain is DVKVTQSSRYLVKRTGEKVFLECVQDMDHENMFWYRQDPGLGLRLIYFSYDVKMKEKGDIPEGYSVSREKKERFSLILESASTNQTSMYLCASSRLSDYSGNTIYFGEGSWLTVV.

Remarks on this clone: Different DNA sequences within this sample yield the same CDR3. This chain links TRBV11-2 with TRBJ2-5; D possibly corresponds to TRBD2 (5 bases). This CDR3 has 13 amino acids. V was trimmed by 2 bases and J by 5 bases, leaving 9 bases between them. The germline gives CDR1 SGHAT, CDR2 FQNNGV. CDR3: CASSLNRGETQYF. The CDR3 DNA sequence: TGTGCCAGCAGCTTAAATAGAGGGGAGACCCAGTACTTC.

The J gene is TRBJ2-2, the V gene TRBV5-1, with 7 bases matching TRBD1. Germline V CDR1 and CDR2: SGHRS, YFSETQ. Trimming took 2 bases from V and 6 from J; bases not matched to a gene: 10. This CDR3 contains 16 residues. The CDR3 loop is CASSLLAGGLAGELFF. In DNA form, the CDR3 reads TGCGCCAGCAGCTTACTTGCAGGGGGATTGGCCGGGGAGCTGTTTTTT.

The chain links TRBV2 to TRBJ1-1, with D maybe TRBD1 (5 bases). Trimming cost V 7 bases and J 1 base, with 10 bases left between them. Per the germline V gene, CDR1 is SNHLY and CDR2 is FYNNEI. There are 13 residues in the CDR3. DNA of the CDR3: TGTGCCAGCATGAAAGACAGGAACACTGAAGCTTTCTTT. Protein: CASMKDRNTEAFF.

This clone showed up just a few times. The rearrangement links TRBV4-3 to TRBJ1-1, with 7 bases fitting TRBD1. Germline V CDR1 and CDR2: LGHNA, YSLEER. Losses at the gene ends were 3 bases for V and 0 bases for J; bases not matched to a gene: 7. This CDR3 is 16 amino acids long. CDR3 bases: TGCGCCAGCAGCCACCGACCGGGACAGATGAACACTGAAGCTTTCTTT. This sequence encodes CASSHRPGQMNTEAFF.

The gene calls are TRBV9 and TRBJ2-1, with a tentative D call TRBD2 (6 bases). Between the trimmed V and J ends, which lost 7 bases and 3 bases, there was a span of 17 bases. The length of the CDR3 is 15 residues. Germline CDR1 SGDLS, CDR2 YYNGEE. The CDR3 bases are TGTGCCAGCGGGGGAGGCTCCCTTGGCTACAATGAGCAGTTCTTC. It codes for CASGGGSLGYNEQFF. The variable domain in full, completed from reference TRBV9 and TRBJ2-1, reads DSGVTQTPKHLITATGQRVTLRCSPRSGDLSVYWYQQSLDQGLQFLIQYYNGEERAKGNILERFSAQQFPDLHSELNLSSLELGDSALYFCASGGGSLGYNEQFFGPGTRLTVL.

V is TRBV9 and J is TRBJ2-5; D may correspond to TRBD1 or TRBD2 (5 bases each). The CDR3 length is 13 residues. V lost 4 bases to trimming and J lost 5 bases, with 12 bases between them. The germline V gene has CDR1 SGDLS and CDR2 YYNGEE. CDR3 amino acids: CASSMGPGETQYF. CDR3 DNA: TGTGCCAGCAGCATGGGACCGGGGGAGACCCAGTACTTC.

This CDR3 is CASSLNRNEQFF. The CDR3 bases are TGTGCCAGCAGCTTAAATCGAAATGAGCAGTTCTTC. The chain is built from TRBV13 and TRBJ2-1; D is uncertain. With 2 bases removed from V and 7 bases from J, the gap between germline ends came to 6 bases. In germline, CDR1 is PRHDT, CDR2 FYEKMQ (reference sequence). The CDR3 runs to 12 residues. The full variable domain, with the rest looked up from reference TRBV13 and TRBJ2-1, is AAGVIQSPRHLIKEKRETATLKCYPIPRHDTVYWYQQGPGQDPQFLISFYEKMQSDKGSIPDRFSAQQFSDYHSELNMSSLELGDSALYFCASSLNRNEQFFGPGTRLTVL.

The chain recombines TRBV5-1 with TRBJ1-1; no clear D gene. The CDR3 length is 15 residues. V lost 0 bases and J lost 4, with 13 bases in between. Germline CDR1 SGHRS, CDR2 YFSETQ. CDR3 bases: TGCGCCAGCAGCTTGGCGCATGGGGAGGGCACTGAAGCTTTCTTT. It translates to CASSLAHGEGTEAFF.

The chain carries TRBV9 and TRBJ2-2, with D possibly being TRBD1 (6 bases). This CDR3 spans 14 amino acids. Germline V CDR1 and CDR2: SGDLS, YYNGEE. V was cut by 0 bases and J by 6 bases, with 9 bases left in between. In DNA form, the CDR3 reads TGTGCCAGCAGCGTAGAGGGGGTAGCCGGGGAGCTGTTTTTT. This sequence encodes CASSVEGVAGELFF.

This sequence joins TRBV25-1 and TRBJ2-3, with D perhaps matching TRBD2 (6 bases). This CDR3 has 15 residues. V lost 3 bases to trimming and J lost 7 bases, with 17 bases between them. CDR1 and CDR2 (germline): MGHDK, SYGVNS. DNA for the CDR3: TGTGCCAGCAGTGACCAAGGGGCGGGATCCTATACGCAGTATTTT. Residues: CASSDQGAGSYTQYF.

This chain connects TRBV18 to TRBJ1-5; D unclear. There are 14 residues in the CDR3. Trimming left V 4 bases short and J 2 bases short, with 9 bases between. Germline assignment: CDR1 KGHSH and CDR2 LQKENI. The CDR3 spells CASSRSRGNQPQHF. For the CDR3, the DNA is TGTGCCAGCTCACGGTCGCGGGGCAATCAGCCCCAGCATTTT.

The genes are TRBV10-1 and TRBJ2-2; no reliable D call. From germline, CDR1 is WNHNN and CDR2 SYGVQD (reference sequence). The CDR3 covers 14 residues. The ends were cut back, 3 bases at V and 6 bases at J, with 11 bases in the middle. CDR3 loop: CASSEFLGPGELFF. The CDR3 region has the DNA TGCGCCAGCAGTGAATTTCTGGGTCCCGGGGAGCTGTTTTTT.